This T cell receptor (beta chain) stems from a study of cytomegalovirus exposure and HLA in healthy donors. Study at large: Early released data comprised about 90 million unique TCRs from HLA-typed donors. General observations from the study: Earlier analysis looked at TCR beta V segments, and most were productive about 90% or about 30% of the time.

This CDR3 has 15 amino acids. Germline assignment: CDR1 SGHAT and CDR2 FQNNGV. After removal of 5 bases from V and 4 bases from J, the junction contained 7 bases not matched to a gene. 13 Jbeta primers and 60 Vbeta primers were used for the PCR. Per the original data handling: Some 11 million of the roughly 80 million unique TCR beta chains counted in a later analysis were shared. Data came from immunoSEQ multiplex PCR; TCRdb stores just in-frame clones and leaves some out. V and J calls and clone size come straight from that table; D and trimming were deduced from the DNA. The data hold tens of thousands of clones, with around 60% observed a single time. As concerns this clone: The antigen remains undetermined.

Sequencing was done on a sample of PBMCs. This chain links TRBV11-2 with TRBJ2-7, with TRBD2 matching 11 bases. The clonotype was recovered from a human donor in good health. DNA for the CDR3: TGTGCCAGCAGCCTACTAGCGGGGGCTCCATACGAGCAGTACTTC. This gives the protein CASSLLAGAPYEQYF.